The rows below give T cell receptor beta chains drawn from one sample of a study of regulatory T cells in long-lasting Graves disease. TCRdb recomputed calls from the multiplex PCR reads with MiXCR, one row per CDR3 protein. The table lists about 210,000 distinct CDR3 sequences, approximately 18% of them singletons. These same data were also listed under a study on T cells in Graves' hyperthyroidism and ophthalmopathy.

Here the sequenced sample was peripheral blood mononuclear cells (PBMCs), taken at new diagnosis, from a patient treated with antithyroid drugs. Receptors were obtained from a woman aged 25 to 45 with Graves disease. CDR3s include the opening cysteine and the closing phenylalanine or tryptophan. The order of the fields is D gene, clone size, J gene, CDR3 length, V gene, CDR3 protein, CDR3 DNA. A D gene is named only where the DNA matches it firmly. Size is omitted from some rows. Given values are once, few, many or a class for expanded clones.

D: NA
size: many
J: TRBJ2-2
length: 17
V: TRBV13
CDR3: CASTPGGVALNTGELFF
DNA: TGTGCCAGCACCCCTGGAGGGGTAGCGTTGAACACCGGGGAGCTGTTTTTT

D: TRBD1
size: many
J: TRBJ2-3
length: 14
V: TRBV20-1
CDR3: CSATGQGFTDTQYF
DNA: TGCAGTGCTACTGGACAGGGATTCACAGATACGCAGTATTTT

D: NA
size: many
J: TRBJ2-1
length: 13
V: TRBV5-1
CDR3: CASSSVGGHEQFF
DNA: TGCGCCAGCAGCTCCGTTGGGGGGCATGAGCAGTTCTTC

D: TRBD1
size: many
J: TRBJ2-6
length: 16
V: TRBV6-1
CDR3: CASSPGQGAGANVLTF
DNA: TGTGCCAGCAGTCCCGGACAGGGGGCTGGGGCCAACGTCCTGACTTTC

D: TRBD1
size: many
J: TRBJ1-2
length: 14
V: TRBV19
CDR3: CASTSPTGAKSYTF
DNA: TGTGCCAGTACCTCCCCGACAGGGGCCAAGAGCTACACCTTC

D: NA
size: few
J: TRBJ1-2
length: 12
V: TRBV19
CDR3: CASSQQGLGYTF
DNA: TGTGCCAGTAGTCAACAGGGACTTGGCTACACCTTC

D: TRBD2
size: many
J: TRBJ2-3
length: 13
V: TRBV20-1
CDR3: CSAGAGGTDTQYF
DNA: TGCAGTGCCGGGGCGGGGGGCACAGATACGCAGTATTTT

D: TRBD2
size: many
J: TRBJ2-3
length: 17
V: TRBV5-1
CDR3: CASSSRLAAKVTDTQYF
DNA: TGCGCCAGCAGCTCTCGACTAGCGGCGAAGGTCACAGATACGCAGTATTTT

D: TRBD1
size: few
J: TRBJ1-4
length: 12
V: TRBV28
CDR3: CASSLPGGQLFF
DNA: TGTGCCAGCAGTTTACCAGGGGGCCAACTGTTTTTT

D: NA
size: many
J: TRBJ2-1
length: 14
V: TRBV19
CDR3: CASRRGPSYNEQFF
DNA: TGTGCCAGTAGGCGTGGGCCCTCCTACAATGAGCAGTTCTTC

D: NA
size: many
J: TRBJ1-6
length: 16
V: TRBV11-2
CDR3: CASSQWVWSGRSPLHF
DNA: TGTGCCAGCAGCCAATGGGTGTGGTCAGGGCGTTCACCCCTCCACTTT

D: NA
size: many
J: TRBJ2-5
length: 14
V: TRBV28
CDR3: CASSLGGQLETQYF
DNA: TGTGCCAGCAGTCTTGGGGGGCAGTTAGAGACCCAGTACTTC

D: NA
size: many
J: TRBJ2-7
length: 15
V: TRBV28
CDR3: CASSSWRVSSYEQYF
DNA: TGTGCCAGCAGTTCCTGGAGGGTAAGCTCCTACGAGCAGTACTTC

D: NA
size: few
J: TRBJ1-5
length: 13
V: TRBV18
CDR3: CASSPDERQPQHF
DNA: TGTGCCAGCTCACCCGACGAGAGACAGCCCCAGCATTTT

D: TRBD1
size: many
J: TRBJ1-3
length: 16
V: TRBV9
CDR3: CASSPEQGYSGNTIYF
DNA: TGTGCCAGCAGCCCCGAACAGGGGTACTCTGGAAACACCATATATTTT

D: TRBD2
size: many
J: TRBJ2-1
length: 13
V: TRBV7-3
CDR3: CAGGTSANNEQFF
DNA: TGTGCCGGAGGGACTAGCGCAAACAATGAGCAGTTCTTC

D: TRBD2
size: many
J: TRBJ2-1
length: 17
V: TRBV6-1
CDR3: CASSLRLAGDLDNEQFF
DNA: TGTGCCAGCAGTCTTAGACTAGCGGGAGATCTAGACAATGAGCAGTTCTTC

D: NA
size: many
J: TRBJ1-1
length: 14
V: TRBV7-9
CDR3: CASSLGGPGTEAFF
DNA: TGTGCCAGCAGCTTGGGGGGGCCTGGCACTGAAGCTTTCTTT

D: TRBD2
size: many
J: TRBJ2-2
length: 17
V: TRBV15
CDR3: CATSSANSGSESGELFF
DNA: TGTGCCACCAGCAGTGCGAATAGCGGGAGTGAATCCGGGGAGCTGTTTTTT

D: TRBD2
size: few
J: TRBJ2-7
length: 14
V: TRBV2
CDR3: CASSAGLAAYEQYF
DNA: TGTGCCAGCAGTGCCGGACTAGCGGCCTACGAGCAGTACTTC

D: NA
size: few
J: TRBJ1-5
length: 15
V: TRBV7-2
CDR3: CASSPRGGSNQPQHF
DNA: TGTGCCAGCAGCCCACGTGGGGGGAGCAATCAGCCCCAGCATTTT

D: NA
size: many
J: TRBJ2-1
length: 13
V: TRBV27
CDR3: CASIGGGLNEQFF
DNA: TGTGCCAGCATTGGGGGCGGCCTCAATGAGCAGTTCTTC

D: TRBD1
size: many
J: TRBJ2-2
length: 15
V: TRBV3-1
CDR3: CASSQGTVNTGELFF
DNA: TGTGCCAGCAGCCAGGGGACAGTGAACACCGGGGAGCTGTTTTTT

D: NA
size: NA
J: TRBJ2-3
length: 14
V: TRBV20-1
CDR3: CSARAEAVTDTQYF
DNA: TGCAGTGCTAGAGCCGAGGCAGTCACAGATACGCAGTATTTT

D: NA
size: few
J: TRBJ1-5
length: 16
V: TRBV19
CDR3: CASSPRGRGGVQPQHF
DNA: TGTGCCAGTAGTCCGCGGGGGCGGGGGGGCGTCCAGCCCCAGCATTTT

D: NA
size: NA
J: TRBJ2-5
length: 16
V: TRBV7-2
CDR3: CASSSQQGLTGETQYF
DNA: TGTGCCAGCAGCTCCCAACAGGGTCTTACCGGGGAGACCCAGTACTTC

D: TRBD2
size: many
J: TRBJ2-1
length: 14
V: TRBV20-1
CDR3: CSVSGGATYNEQFF
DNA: TGCAGTGTTAGCGGGGGGGCAACCTACAATGAGCAGTTCTTC

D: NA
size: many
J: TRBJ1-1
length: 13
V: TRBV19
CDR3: CASSDTGFTEAFF
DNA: TGTGCCAGTAGTGACACAGGGTTCACTGAAGCTTTCTTT

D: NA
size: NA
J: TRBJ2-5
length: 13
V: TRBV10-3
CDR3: CAISDTNQETQYF
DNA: TGTGCCATCAGTGATACCAACCAAGAGACCCAGTACTTC

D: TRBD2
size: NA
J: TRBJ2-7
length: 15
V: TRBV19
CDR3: CASSIKTSGNYEQYF
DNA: TGTGCCAGTAGTATAAAGACTAGCGGGAACTACGAGCAGTACTTC

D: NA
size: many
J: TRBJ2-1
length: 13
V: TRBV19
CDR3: CASRQTDNNEQFF
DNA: TGTGCCAGTAGGCAAACAGACAACAATGAGCAGTTCTTC

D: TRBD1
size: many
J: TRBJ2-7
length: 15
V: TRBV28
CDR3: CASSLASGGSYEQYF
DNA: TGTGCCAGCAGTTTGGCGTCAGGGGGTTCCTACGAGCAGTACTTC

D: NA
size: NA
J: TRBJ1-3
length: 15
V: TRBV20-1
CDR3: CSARDGGGDGSTIYF
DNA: TGCAGTGCTAGAGATGGAGGGGGAGATGGAAGCACCATATATTTT

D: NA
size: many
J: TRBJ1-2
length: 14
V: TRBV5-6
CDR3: CASSLIRGNYGYTF
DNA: TGTGCCAGCAGCTTGATAAGGGGCAACTATGGCTACACCTTC

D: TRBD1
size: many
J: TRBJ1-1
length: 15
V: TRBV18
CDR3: CASSLRTGTNTEAFF
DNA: TGTGCCAGCTCACTTAGGACAGGGACAAACACTGAAGCTTTCTTT

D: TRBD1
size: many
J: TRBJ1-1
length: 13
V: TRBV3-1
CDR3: CASSQGQGTEAFF
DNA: TGTGCCAGCAGCCAAGGACAGGGGACTGAAGCTTTCTTT

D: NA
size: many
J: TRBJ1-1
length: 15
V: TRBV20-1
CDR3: CSARPRVTMNTEAFF
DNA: TGCAGTGCTAGACCCAGGGTGACGATGAACACTGAAGCTTTCTTT

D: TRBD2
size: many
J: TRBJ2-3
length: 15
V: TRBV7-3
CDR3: CASSLELAGSSTQYF
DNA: TGTGCCAGCAGCTTGGAACTAGCGGGGTCTTCTACGCAGTATTTT

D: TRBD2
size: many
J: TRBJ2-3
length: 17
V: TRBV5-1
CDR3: CASSPGLAGVSTDTQYF
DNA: TGCGCCAGCAGCCCGGGACTAGCGGGAGTAAGCACAGATACGCAGTATTTT

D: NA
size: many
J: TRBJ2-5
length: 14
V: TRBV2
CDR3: CASSFGGGLETQYF
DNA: TGTGCCAGCAGCTTTGGGGGGGGGCTGGAGACCCAGTACTTC

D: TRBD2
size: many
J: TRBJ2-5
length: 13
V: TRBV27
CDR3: CASRTSGQETQYF
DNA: TGTGCCAGCAGGACTAGCGGCCAAGAGACCCAGTACTTC

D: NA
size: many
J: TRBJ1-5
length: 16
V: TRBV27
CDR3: CASSPDNPYSNQPQHF
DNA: TGTGCCAGCAGTCCAGACAACCCTTATAGCAATCAGCCCCAGCATTTT

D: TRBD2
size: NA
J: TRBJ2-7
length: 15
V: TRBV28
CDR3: CASKGSGLATYEQYF
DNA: TGTGCCAGCAAGGGGTCGGGACTAGCCACCTACGAGCAGTACTTC

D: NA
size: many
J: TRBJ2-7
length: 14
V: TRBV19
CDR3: CASSPYGGGREQYF
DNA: TGTGCCAGTAGTCCCTATGGGGGCGGGCGAGAGCAGTACTTC

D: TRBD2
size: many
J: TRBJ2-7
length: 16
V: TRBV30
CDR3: CAWNPGVAGGRYEQYF
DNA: TGTGCCTGGAATCCCGGGGTAGCGGGGGGCCGCTACGAGCAGTACTTC

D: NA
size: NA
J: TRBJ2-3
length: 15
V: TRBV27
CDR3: CASSSRDGLRDTQYF
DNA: TGTGCCAGCAGTTCCCGAGACGGACTTCGGGATACGCAGTATTTT

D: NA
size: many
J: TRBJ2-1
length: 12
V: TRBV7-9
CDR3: CASSFTNNEQFF
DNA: TGTGCCAGCAGCTTCACAAACAATGAGCAGTTCTTC

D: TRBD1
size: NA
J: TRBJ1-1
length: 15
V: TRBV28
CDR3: CASRGTGYLNTEAFF
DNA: TGTGCCAGCAGGGGGACAGGGTATCTGAACACTGAAGCTTTCTTT

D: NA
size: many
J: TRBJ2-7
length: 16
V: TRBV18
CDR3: CASSPTTTSGAYEQYF
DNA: TGTGCCAGCTCACCAACGACGACAAGTGGGGCCTACGAGCAGTACTTC

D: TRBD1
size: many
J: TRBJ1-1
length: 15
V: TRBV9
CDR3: CASSVDYRGNTEAFF
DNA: TGTGCCAGCAGCGTTGATTACAGGGGGAACACTGAAGCTTTCTTT

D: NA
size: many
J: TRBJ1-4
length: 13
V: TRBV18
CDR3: CASSPGLSEKLFF
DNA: TGTGCCAGCTCACCAGGACTGTCGGAAAAACTGTTTTTT

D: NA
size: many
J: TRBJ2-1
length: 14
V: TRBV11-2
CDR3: CASSDPQAYNEQFF
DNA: TGTGCCAGCAGCGACCCCCAGGCGTACAATGAGCAGTTCTTC

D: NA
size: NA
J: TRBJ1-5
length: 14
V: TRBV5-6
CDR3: CASSLPGPHQPQHF
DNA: TGTGCCAGCAGCTTGCCGGGCCCCCATCAGCCCCAGCATTTT

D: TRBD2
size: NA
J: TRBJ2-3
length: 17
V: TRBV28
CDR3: CASIPVRLAGAADTQYF
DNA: TGTGCCAGCATCCCTGTCCGACTAGCGGGGGCCGCAGATACGCAGTATTTT

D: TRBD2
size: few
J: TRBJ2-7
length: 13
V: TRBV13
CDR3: CASSFRGGWEQYF
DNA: TGTGCCAGCAGCTTCCGGGGGGGTTGGGAGCAGTACTTC

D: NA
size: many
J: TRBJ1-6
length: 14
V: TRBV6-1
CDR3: CASSSGRTNSPLHF
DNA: TGTGCCAGCAGCTCGGGACGGACCAATTCACCCCTCCACTTT